Presented here are 22 T cell receptor beta chains from one specimen sequenced in a study of Ad26.COV2.S vaccination and SARS-CoV-2 variants. As to treatment: around 19 received Ad26.COV2.S at low or high dose, single or two shots; about 5 received placebo; per-sample allocation not given. Material that was analyzed had been drawn on day 63 after the first vaccine or placebo injection. The assay was immunoSEQ multiplex PCR, and TCRdb's table has in-frame clones only and misses some. The sample shows roughly 680,000 clones, more than 70% of them seen only once. The specimen was peripheral blood, collected in a trial of Ad26.COV2.S vaccine versus placebo. These receptors were collected from a person between 18 and 60 years old who received the Ad26.COV2.S COVID-19 vaccine or a placebo.

This clone was seen once. The rearrangement joins TRBV19 to TRBJ2-5; 12 nucleotides line up with TRBD1. This CDR3 region has 14 residues. V lost 8 bases and J lost 4; bases outside the gene matches: 5. The germline gives CDR1 LNHDA, CDR2 SQIVND (reference sequence). The CDR3 sequence is CASGDRGRVETQYF. The CDR3 nucleotides read TGTGCCAGTGGGGACAGGGGGCGCGTAGAGACCCAGTACTTC. The entire variable domain, with the rest obtained from reference TRBV19 and TRBJ2-5, is as follows: DGGITQSPKYLFRKEGQNVTLSCEQNLNHDAMYWYRQDPGQGLRLIYYSQIVNDFQKGDIAEGYSVSREKKESFPLTVTSAQKNPTAFYLCASGDRGRVETQYFGPGTRLLVL.

The CDR3 coding sequence is TGCGCCAGCAGCCACACAACTAGCGGAGGCACAGATACGCAGTATTTT. Its translation is CASSHTTSGGTDTQYF. The chain employs TRBV4-1 and TRBJ2-3, with TRBD2 matching 8 bases. The length of the CDR3 is 16 residues. Germline-derived CDR1 and CDR2 are MGHRA and YSYEKL. The V and J ends lost 3 bases and 1 base, in that order; junction bases with no gene match: 6.

This CDR3 reads CATYRVGHGYTF. In nucleotides, the CDR3 is TGTGCCACCTACAGGGTGGGCCATGGCTACACCTTC. V gene TRBV10-3 combines with J gene TRBJ1-2; D may be TRBD1 (6 bases). The V end was cut by 10 bases, the J end by 6 bases, with 15 bases between. Germline CDR1 reads ENHRY; CDR2 reads SYGVKD. The CDR3 length is 12 residues.

CDR3 sequence (DNA): TGTGCCAGCAGCTTAGTCGGCGAAGTGAACACCGGGGAGCTGTTTTTT. Its protein is CASSLVGEVNTGELFF. This chain uses TRBV7-2 with TRBJ2-2; D not certain. V lost 1 base, J lost 1 base, and 10 bases lay in between. CDR3 length: 16 amino acids. Germline lookup yields CDR1 SGHTA and CDR2 FQGNSA.

This clone was observed once. V and J are TRBV7-2 and TRBJ1-2; D may be TRBD1 (5 bases). V was shortened by 5 bases and J by 8 bases, with 21 bases between the two germline ends. In germline, CDR1 is SGHTA, CDR2 FQGNSA. This CDR3 has 15 residues. This chain's CDR3 is CASSPNQGTGTGYTF. Here the CDR3 DNA reads TGTGCCAGCAGCCCGAACCAGGGAACCGGGACCGGCTACACCTTC. Supplemented by reference TRBV7-2 and TRBJ1-2, the full variable domain reads GAGVSQSPSNKVTEKGKDVELRCDPISGHTALYWYRQSLGQGLEFLIYFQGNSAPDKSGLPSDRFSAERTGGSVSTLTIQRTQQEDSAVYLCASSPNQGTGTGYTFGSGTRLTVV.

This clone was detected only a few times. The chain recombines TRBV27 with TRBJ1-1, with D possibly matching TRBD1 (5 bases). The CDR3 is 14 residues long. V lost 6 bases and J lost 5, with 16 bases in between. The germline V gene has CDR1 MNHEY and CDR2 SMNVEV (reference sequence). CDR3 sequence reads: CASRIQAGGTEAFF. CDR3 bases: TGTGCCAGCAGAATACAGGCCGGTGGTACTGAAGCTTTCTTT.

This chain links TRBV19 with TRBJ2-1; TRBD2 agrees at 13 bases. In germline, CDR1 is LNHDA, CDR2 SQIVND (reference sequence). The CDR3 extends over 15 amino acids. V lost 9 bases and J lost 6; bases outside the gene matches: 8. The CDR3 DNA is TGTGCCAGCCAACCCGGGACTAGCGGGACCAATGAGCAGTTCTTC. It encodes CASQPGTSGTNEQFF.

V is TRBV5-1 and J is TRBJ2-3; D perhaps matches TRBD1 (6 bases). This CDR3 is built from 13 residues. V lost 5 bases to trimming and J lost 4 bases, with 11 bases between them. Looked up from germline, CDR1 is SGHRS and CDR2 is YFSETQ. CDR3 nucleotides: TGCGCCAGCAGTTACAGGGATCCAGATACGCAGTATTTT. Residues: CASSYRDPDTQYF.

The chain joins TRBV30 to TRBJ2-3, with 7 bases that match TRBD2. The CDR3 runs to 13 residues. V was clipped by 6 bases and J by 6 bases; unmatched bases: 9. The germline gives CDR1 GTSNPN, CDR2 SVGIG (reference sequence). The CDR3 protein is CACWTRSGDTQYF. The DNA for the CDR3 is TGTGCCTGCTGGACTAGATCGGGGGATACGCAGTATTTT.

The V and J genes are TRBV29-1 and TRBJ2-5, with 7 positions matching TRBD2. Germline-derived CDR1 and CDR2 are SQVTM and ANQGSEA. This CDR3 is built from 15 residues. V was pared by 3 bases and J by 4 bases, with 11 bases of the junction left unmatched. The DNA of the CDR3 is TGCAGCGTTGAGGGAGGGCCGGTTGAGGGAGAGACCCAGTACTTC. Its translation: CSVEGGPVEGETQYF.

This chain links TRBV7-2 with TRBJ2-5; 8 bases align to TRBD1. With V trimmed by 4 bases and J by 2 bases, 3 bases remained unmatched. CDR1 SGHTA and CDR2 FQGNSA come from the germline V gene. The CDR3 spans 14 residues. DNA for the CDR3: TGTGCCAGCAGCTATGACAGGGGTCAAGAGACCCAGTACTTC. It yields the protein CASSYDRGQETQYF.

V and J are TRBV4-2 and TRBJ2-5, with TRBD2 matching over 10 bases. The junction had 5 bases not matched to a gene; V was cut back by 2 bases and J by 5 bases. In germline, CDR1 is LGHNA, CDR2 YNFKEQ. The CDR3 is made up of 15 amino acids. The CDR3 DNA reads as TGTGCCAGCAGCCAACTAGCGGGAGATGGGGAGACCCAGTACTTC. Translating it yields CASSQLAGDGETQYF.

The rearrangement links TRBV3-1 (or the pseudogene TRBV3-2) to TRBJ2-7; TRBD1 agrees at 7 bases. Germline lookup yields CDR1 LGHDT and CDR2 YNNKEL (reference sequence). CDR3 length: 14 amino acids. With 5 bases clipped from V and 4 bases from J, the junction kept 8 bases outside the gene matches. CDR3 nucleotide sequence: TGTGCCAGCAGCTCCGACAGGGTATTTTACGAGCAGTACTTC. This translates into CASSSDRVFYEQYF.

This rearrangement joins TRBV6-1 to TRBJ2-7; D remains unclear. V lost 2 bases and J lost 4, with 3 bases in between. Germline CDR1 MNHNS, CDR2 SASEGT. The CDR3 is 11 amino acids. The CDR3: CASSELYEQYF. The CDR3 nucleotides read TGTGCCAGCAGTGAACTGTACGAGCAGTACTTC.

This chain connects TRBV7-9 to TRBJ2-3; the D is unclear. Germline CDR1 is SEHNR and CDR2 is FQNEAQ (reference sequence). The CDR3 is 15 amino acids. V was clipped by 1 base and J by 3 bases, with 11 bases between them. CDR3 residues: CASSLDRTSTDTQYF. CDR3 coding DNA: TGTGCCAGCAGCTTAGACAGAACCTCTACAGATACGCAGTATTTT.

As to this clone: The junction differs from germline at one of its ends, possibly a read error. This rearrangement joins TRBV15 to TRBJ2-5, with 12 bases lining up with TRBD2. Germline CDR1 is LNHNV and CDR2 is YYDKDF (reference sequence). The CDR3 extends over 13 amino acids. The chain's CDR3 is CATSRVLAGGPDF. The DNA for the CDR3 is TGTGCCACCAGCAGAGTCCTAGCGGGGGGGCCGGACTTC.

The chain has TRBV5-5 and TRBJ1-4; tentatively, D is TRBD1 (5 bases). V lost 3 bases and J lost 8, with 17 bases in between. Per the germline V gene, CDR1 is SGHKS and CDR2 is YYEKEE (reference sequence). The CDR3 extends over 15 amino acids. CDR3 sequence reads: CASSSRPGVREKLFF. CDR3 nucleotide sequence: TGTGCCAGCAGCTCCCGACCGGGGGTTAGGGAAAAACTGTTTTTT.

This rearrangement joins TRBV7-9 to TRBJ1-1, with D possibly TRBD1 on 5 matching bases. This CDR3 contains 15 residues. The ends were cut back, 5 bases at V and 0 bases at J, with 13 bases in the middle. CDR1 and CDR2 (germline): SEHNR, FQNEAQ (reference sequence). The CDR3 spells CASSPTRGVNTEAFF. The CDR3 region has the DNA TGTGCCAGCAGCCCCACCCGGGGGGTGAACACTGAAGCTTTCTTT.

This sequence joins TRBV19 and TRBJ2-1, with D perhaps matching TRBD1 (6 bases). Germline V gene data show CDR1 as LNHDA and CDR2 as SQIVND (reference sequence). The CDR3 is 12 amino acids. Trimming took off 5 bases at V and 5 bases at J, with 7 bases between the two ends. CDR3 region: CASSQGNNEQFF. As DNA, the CDR3 is TGTGCCAGTAGTCAGGGGAACAATGAGCAGTTCTTC.

This clone occurred once. The V call is TRBV5-8, the J call TRBJ1-1; tentative D call: TRBD1 (6 bases). Germline CDR1 is SGHTS and CDR2 is YDEGEE. V dropped 4 bases and J dropped 9 bases, with 28 bases sitting between them. The CDR3 has 17 amino acids. CDR3 protein: CASSMAGPRGVTLKAFF. The CDR3 DNA is TGTGCCAGCAGCATGGCAGGTCCGAGGGGGGTTACACTGAAAGCTTTCTTT. Full variable domain (remainder filled in from reference TRBV5-8 and TRBJ1-1): EAGVTQSPTHLIKTRGQQATLRCSPISGHTSVYWYQQALGLGLQFLLWYDEGEERNRGNFPPRFSGRQFPNYSSELNVNALELEDSALYLCASSMAGPRGVTLKAFFGQGTRLTVV.

The CDR3: CASSLGLDYGYTF. The CDR3 DNA sequence: TGTGCCAGCAGCCTCGGTCTGGACTATGGCTACACCTTC. The rearrangement links TRBV14 to TRBJ1-2; D ambiguous. CDR3 size: 13 residues. Trimming stripped 4 bases from V and 3 bases from J, with 9 bases between. The germline V gene has CDR1 SGHDN and CDR2 FVKESK.

V usage is TRBV6-4 and J usage is TRBJ2-3; either TRBD1 or TRBD2 may supply D (5 bases each). Trimming removed 0 bases from V and 2 bases from J, with 12 bases in between. CDR3 length: 16 amino acids. Germline CDR1 is MRHNA and CDR2 is SNTAGT. The CDR3 is CASSDSLAGHTDTQYF. Here the CDR3 DNA reads TGTGCCAGCAGTGACTCGCTAGCCGGACACACAGATACGCAGTATTTT.